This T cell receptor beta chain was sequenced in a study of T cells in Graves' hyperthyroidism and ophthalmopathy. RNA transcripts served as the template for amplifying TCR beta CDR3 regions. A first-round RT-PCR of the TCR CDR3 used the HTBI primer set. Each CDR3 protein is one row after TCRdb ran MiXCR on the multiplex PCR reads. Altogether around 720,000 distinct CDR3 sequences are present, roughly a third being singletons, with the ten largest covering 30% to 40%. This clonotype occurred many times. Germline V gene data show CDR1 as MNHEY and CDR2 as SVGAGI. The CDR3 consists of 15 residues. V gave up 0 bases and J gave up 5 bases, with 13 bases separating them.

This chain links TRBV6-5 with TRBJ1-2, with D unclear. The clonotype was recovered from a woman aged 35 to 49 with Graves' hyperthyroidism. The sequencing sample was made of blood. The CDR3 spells CASSYSSRIRYGYTF. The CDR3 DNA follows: TGTGCCAGCAGTTACTCGTCGAGGATACGATATGGCTACACCTTC.